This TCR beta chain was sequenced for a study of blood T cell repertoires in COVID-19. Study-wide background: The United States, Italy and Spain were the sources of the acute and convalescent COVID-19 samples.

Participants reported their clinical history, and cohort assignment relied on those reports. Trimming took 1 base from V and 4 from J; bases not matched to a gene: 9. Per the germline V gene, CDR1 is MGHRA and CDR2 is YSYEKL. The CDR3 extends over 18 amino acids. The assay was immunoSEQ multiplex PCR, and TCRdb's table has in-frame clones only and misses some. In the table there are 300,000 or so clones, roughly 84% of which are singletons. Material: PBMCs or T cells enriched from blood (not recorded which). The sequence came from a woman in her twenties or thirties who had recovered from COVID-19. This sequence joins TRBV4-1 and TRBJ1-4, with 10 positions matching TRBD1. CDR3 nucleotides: TGCGCCAGCAGCCAAGCTAGGGACAGGGGCGATCTTAATGAAAAACTGTTTTTT. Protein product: CASSQARDRGDLNEKLFF.